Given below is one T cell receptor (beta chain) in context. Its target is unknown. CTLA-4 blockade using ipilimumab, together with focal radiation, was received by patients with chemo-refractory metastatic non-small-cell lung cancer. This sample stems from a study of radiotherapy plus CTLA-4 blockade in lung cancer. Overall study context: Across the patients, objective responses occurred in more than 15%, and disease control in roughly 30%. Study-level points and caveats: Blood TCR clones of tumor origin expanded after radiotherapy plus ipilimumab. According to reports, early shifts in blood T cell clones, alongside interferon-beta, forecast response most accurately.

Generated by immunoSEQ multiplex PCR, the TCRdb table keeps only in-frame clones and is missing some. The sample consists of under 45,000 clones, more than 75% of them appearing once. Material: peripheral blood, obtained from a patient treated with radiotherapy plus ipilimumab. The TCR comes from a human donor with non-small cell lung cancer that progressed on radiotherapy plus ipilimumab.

CDR3 protein: CASSGQGNSPLHF. The CDR3 DNA is TGCGCCAGCTCGGGACAGGGGAATTCACCCCTCCACTTT. The chain joins TRBV10-2 to TRBJ1-6, with TRBD1 matching 10 bases. This CDR3 is 13 amino acids long. Trimming at V came to 8 bases and at J to 7 bases, leaving 2 bases not matched to a gene. Germline V CDR1 and CDR2: WSHSY, SAAADI.